This note documents a single T cell receptor (beta chain) sequence. This sample is drawn from a study of blood T cell repertoires in COVID-19. Study at large: The study drew acute and convalescent COVID-19 samples from the United States, Italy and Spain. PBMCs, B-cell-depleted T cells, or T cells were the source of the cDNA or gDNA that made up the material.

In germline, CDR1 is GTSNPN, CDR2 SVGIG (reference sequence). V shed 0 bases and J 10 bases; nucleotides not matched to a gene: 5. This CDR3 is built from 13 residues. Profiled with immunoSEQ multiplex PCR; TCRdb holds only in-frame clones, not every one. The sample consists of about 200,000 clones, 80% to 95% of them appearing once. This TCR was recovered from a man between 60 and 75 years old with COVID-19, enrolled during active disease. The chain couples TRBV30 to TRBJ2-1; 8 bases are shared with TRBD2. The sample consisted of peripheral blood. The CDR3 here is CAWSVQASGEQFF. The CDR3 DNA is TGTGCCTGGAGTGTACAGGCTAGCGGGGAGCAGTTCTTC.